The 16 T cell receptor beta chains in this list originate from one sample, sequenced in a study of cytomegalovirus exposure and HLA in healthy donors. Primers for the PCR totalled 60 Vbeta and 13 Jbeta. Data came from immunoSEQ multiplex PCR; TCRdb stores just in-frame clones and leaves some out. The sample has 85,000 to 100,000 clones, 70% to 90% seen once. Sequenced input: PBMCs. These TCRs come from a woman between 18 and 30 years old in good health and CMV-seropositive.

The rearrangement uses TRBV13 and TRBJ2-7; D possibly corresponds to TRBD2 (5 bases). The V and J ends lost 4 bases and 4 bases respectively, with 14 bases between them. The CDR3 totals 14 residues. Germline CDR1 reads PRHDT; CDR2 reads FYEKMQ (reference sequence). The CDR3 bases are TGTGCCAGCAGCTCCGGTGGTTCGGGATACGAGCAGTACTTC. Translating gives CASSSGGSGYEQYF. The full variable domain, completed using reference TRBV13 and TRBJ2-7, is AAGVIQSPRHLIKEKRETATLKCYPIPRHDTVYWYQQGPGQDPQFLISFYEKMQSDKGSIPDRFSAQQFSDYHSELNMSSLELGDSALYFCASSSGGSGYEQYFGPGTRLTVT.

The chain joins TRBV18 to TRBJ2-7; 7 bases fit TRBD2. The trim removed 3 bases at V and 1 base at J, leaving 3 bases unmatched. The CDR3 runs to 14 residues. Germline V gives CDR1 KGHSH, CDR2 LQKENI. The CDR3 loop reads CASSPVGGSYEQYF. In DNA, the CDR3 is TGTGCCAGCTCACCGGTCGGGGGGTCCTACGAGCAGTACTTC.

The chain is built from TRBV9 and TRBJ1-1, with D perhaps matching TRBD1 (5 bases). V was trimmed by 3 bases and J by 1 base, leaving 7 bases between them. The CDR3 spans 13 residues. Per the germline V gene, CDR1 is SGDLS and CDR2 is YYNGEE. The CDR3 DNA reads TGTGCCAGCAGCGCTGACAGGAACACTGAAGCTTTCTTT. Its protein product is CASSADRNTEAFF.

The chain combines TRBV13 with TRBJ2-3, with 9 bases identical to TRBD2. Trimming at V came to 5 bases and at J to 5 bases, leaving 11 bases not matched to a gene. Germline V gene sequence: CDR1 PRHDT, CDR2 FYEKMQ (reference sequence). The length of the CDR3 is 16 residues. The CDR3: CASSPRGSGGEDTQYF. In DNA form, the CDR3 reads TGTGCCAGCAGCCCTCGGGGTAGCGGGGGTGAAGATACGCAGTATTTT.

The chain combines TRBV29-1 with TRBJ1-2; D may be TRBD1 (5 bases). V was cut by 5 bases and J by 3 bases, with 13 bases left in between. Germline-derived CDR1 and CDR2 are SQVTM and ANQGSEA. The CDR3 is made up of 13 amino acids. The CDR3 sequence is CSVYQGQDYGYTF. The CDR3 DNA is TGCAGCGTTTATCAAGGACAAGACTATGGCTACACCTTC.

This clone was found once. The chain employs TRBV5-1 and TRBJ1-5; D perhaps matches TRBD1 (5 bases). The CDR3 totals 14 residues. Germline CDR1 SGHRS, CDR2 YFSETQ. With 3 bases removed from V and 6 bases from J, the gap between germline ends came to 13 bases. The CDR3 loop reads CASSYQGGIQPQHF. CDR3 DNA sequence: TGCGCCAGCAGCTACCAGGGTGGTATTCAGCCCCAGCATTTT.

This clone appeared once. Written as DNA, the CDR3 is TGTGCCAGCAGCCAACGTACAGGGTGGGACACTGAAGCTTTCTTT. It codes for CASSQRTGWDTEAFF. The rearrangement links TRBV5-4 to TRBJ1-1; D is perhaps TRBD1 (6 bases). V was pared by 4 bases and J by 3 bases, with 16 bases between. CDR1 and CDR2 (germline): SGHNT, YYREEE (reference sequence). CDR3 length: 15 residues. The full variable domain, with the rest looked up from reference TRBV5-4 and TRBJ1-1, is ETGVTQSPTHLIKTRGQQVTLRCSSQSGHNTVSWYQQALGQGPQFIFQYYREEENGRGNFPPRFSGLQFPNYSSELNVNALELDDSALYLCASSQRTGWDTEAFFGQGTRLTVV.

The rearrangement joins TRBV29-1 to TRBJ1-4, with a possible D match to TRBD1 (5 bases). The germline V gene has CDR1 SQVTM and CDR2 ANQGSEA. Between the trimmed V and J ends, which lost 4 bases and 7 bases, there was a span of 13 bases. The CDR3 has 13 residues. CDR3 protein: CSVVRVWGEKLFF. In nucleotides, the CDR3 is TGCAGCGTTGTCAGGGTCTGGGGTGAAAAACTGTTTTTT.

This rearrangement joins TRBV5-1 to TRBJ1-2, with 7 bases lining up with TRBD1. CDR3 size: 13 residues. Germline V gives CDR1 SGHRS, CDR2 YFSETQ. V was clipped by 7 bases and J by 4 bases; unmatched bases: 7. In nucleotides, the CDR3 is TGCGCCAGCGGACCGGGACAGTCCTATGGCTACACCTTC. It yields the protein CASGPGQSYGYTF.

The chain carries TRBV28 and TRBJ1-1; 12 bases match TRBD1. The CDR3 has 15 amino acids. V shed 5 bases and J 7 bases; nucleotides not matched to a gene: 8. The germline CDR1 and CDR2 sequences are MDHEN and SYDVKM. In nucleotides, the CDR3 is TGTGCCAGCAGTATCCCGGGACAGGGGGCGAGTGAAGCTTTCTTT. Translation gives CASSIPGQGASEAFF. The whole variable domain, remainder taken from reference TRBV28 and TRBJ1-1, is DVKVTQSSRYLVKRTGEKVFLECVQDMDHENMFWYRQDPGLGLRLIYFSYDVKMKEKGDIPEGYSVSREKKERFSLILESASTNQTSMYLCASSIPGQGASEAFFGQGTRLTVV.

The V call is TRBV4-1, the J call TRBJ2-4; D remains unclear. Germline values: CDR1 MGHRA, CDR2 YSYEKL. The germline V and J ends were trimmed by 0 bases and 1 base, with 13 bases remaining between them. The CDR3 sequence is 17 residues long. CDR3 region: CASSQEIPVLAKNIQYF. CDR3 DNA sequence: TGCGCCAGCAGCCAAGAGATCCCGGTTCTGGCCAAAAACATTCAGTACTTC.

V usage is TRBV6-1 and J usage is TRBJ1-5, with 7 bases matching TRBD1. Germline assignment: CDR1 MNHNS and CDR2 SASEGT. The J segment lost 6 bases and the V segment lost 2 bases, leaving 10 bases of the junction unmatched. This CDR3 contains 16 residues. CDR3 protein: CASSEKGTGVTQPQHF. In DNA, the CDR3 is TGTGCCAGCAGTGAAAAGGGAACAGGGGTTACTCAGCCCCAGCATTTT.

The V and J genes are TRBV4-2 and TRBJ2-7; 9 bases are a match to TRBD2. The V gene's germline CDR1 is LGHNA and CDR2 YNFKEQ. Unmatched junction bases numbered 5, after V lost 0 bases and J lost 5 bases. The CDR3 spans 15 residues. Here the CDR3 reads CASSQEAGGPHEQYF. The CDR3 bases are TGTGCCAGCAGCCAAGAGGCGGGAGGGCCTCACGAGCAGTACTTC.

The rearrangement links TRBV5-1 to TRBJ2-3, with TRBD1 matching 11 bases. The CDR3 length is 17 residues. Germline V CDR1 and CDR2: SGHRS, YFSETQ. J gave up 4 bases and V 4 bases, and 11 bases lay outside the gene matches. CDR3 in amino acids: CASSGDRGGTIADTQYF. CDR3 coding DNA: TGCGCCAGCAGCGGGGACAGGGGGGGCACTATCGCAGATACGCAGTATTTT.

The genes are TRBV27 and TRBJ2-3, with D tentatively TRBD2 (6 bases). CDR1 is MNHEY, CDR2 SMNVEV, per germline (reference sequence). The V and J ends lost 8 bases and 4 bases respectively, with 16 bases between them. This CDR3 spans 14 amino acids. The CDR3 bases are TGTGCCAGCGCCAAAGGAGGGAGGCCAGATACGCAGTATTTT. Amino acids: CASAKGGRPDTQYF.

The chain is built from TRBV7-8 and TRBJ2-7, with TRBD1 matching over 10 bases. CDR3 length: 14 amino acids. CDR1 and CDR2 (germline): SGHVS, FQNEAQ. The J segment lost 3 bases and the V segment lost 5 bases, leaving 4 bases of the junction unmatched. The CDR3 DNA follows: TGTGCCAGCAGCATCCGGGACAGGGGCTACGAGCAGTACTTC. Translated, it gives CASSIRDRGYEQYF.